Ten or more counts support the clone carrying this TCR beta chain. Its antigen is not identified. Graves' hyperthyroidism is called stable when ophthalmopathy does not progress within 18 months. Patients between 18 and 65 years old had hyperthyroidism, newly diagnosed and lasting under 2 months. The source of the sample is a study of T cells in Graves' hyperthyroidism and ophthalmopathy. Points from the study as a whole: Peripheral blood also featured most of the thyroid clonotypes expanded above 0.001.

V dropped 9 bases and J dropped 5; count of bases not matched to a gene: 8. Per germline, CDR1 ENHRY and CDR2 SYGVKD. The CDR3 sequence is 14 residues long. Amplified TCR beta CDR3 regions came from RNA transcripts. Researchers ran a first-round RT-PCR on the TCR CDR3 using the HTBI primer set. TCRdb independently ran MiXCR on the multiplex PCR reads; one entry per CDR3 protein. The sample has approximately 430,000 distinct CDR3 sequences, 15% to 19% seen once. This chain joins TRBV10-3 and TRBJ2-1, with 9 bases lining up with TRBD2. This TCR was sampled from a woman under 30 with Graves' hyperthyroidism. The sequenced sample consisted of blood. DNA of the CDR3: TGTGCCATTACCAGCGGGAGGACAAACAATGAGCAGTTCTTC. Translated, it gives CAITSGRTNNEQFF.